The rows below give T cell receptor beta chains drawn from one sample of a study of blood T cell repertoires in COVID-19. Measured with immunoSEQ multiplex PCR; TCRdb has only the in-frame clones, and not every one. Of about 69,000 clones listed, under 85% are singletons. Source material: peripheral blood. All receptors derive from a man in his 60s with acute or convalescent COVID-19. Each CDR3 is given with its conserved first and last residue.

CASSQYSSTRSSGDNEQYF	TRBV4-2	TRBJ2-7
CASSAWTGFTGELFF	TRBV19	TRBJ2-2
CASSQAGTALSYEQYF	TRBV4-1	TRBJ2-7
CASSERGGSYNEQFF	TRBV18	TRBJ2-1
CASSLGGGAGIDTEAFF	TRBV11-3	TRBJ1-1
CASSQVAISETQYF	TRBV14	TRBJ2-5
CASSYRFSGNTIYF	TRBV3-1/TRBV3-2	TRBJ1-3
CASVTGTDTDTQYF	TRBV12-5	TRBJ2-3
CASSPGTGDYNEQFF	TRBV5-1	TRBJ2-1
CASSYQRASYNEQFF	TRBV6-2/TRBV6-3	TRBJ2-1
CASSLANRDTEAFF	TRBV5-8	TRBJ1-1
CASRSGQGPYNSPLHF	TRBV5-8	TRBJ1-6
CASSLTGAEGNQPQHF	TRBV5-5	TRBJ1-5
CASSPDRVNTEAFF	TRBV18	TRBJ1-1
CAWRGGTGASPLHF	TRBV30	TRBJ1-6
CASSPPGGAGETQYF	TRBV5-1	TRBJ2-5
CASSPGGLAGTSYEQYF	TRBV5-8	TRBJ2-7
CASSFEYHGYTF	TRBV7-2	TRBJ1-2
CASSPRQGWNYGYTF	TRBV14	TRBJ1-2
CASRTGETYEQYF	TRBV6-6	TRBJ2-7
CASERQTQETQYF	TRBV6-5	TRBJ2-5
CASSPGGHPSYNEQFF	TRBV9	TRBJ2-1
CASSRWTANNSPLHF	TRBV4-2	TRBJ1-6
CASSEDRGRGIYGYTF	TRBV11-2	TRBJ1-2
CASSLLQGPNTGELFF	TRBV13	TRBJ2-2
CASSTGLNQPQHF	TRBV27	TRBJ1-5
CASSRTSGGVADTQYF	TRBV5-1	TRBJ2-3
CASSLTGGRYQPQHF	TRBV6-5	TRBJ1-5
CARPGFRAEAFF	TRBV19	TRBJ1-1
CASNFLDRDYEQYF	TRBV7-9	TRBJ2-7
CASSPDRANQPQHF	TRBV7-2	TRBJ1-5
CASARAGNSPLHF	TRBV5-1	TRBJ1-6
CASSELSVNNEQFF	TRBV5-1	TRBJ2-1
CASSLIPSIREQYF	TRBV7-3	TRBJ2-7
CASSWTSGSTDTQYF	TRBV5-4	TRBJ2-3
CASSPSRGSGNTIYF	TRBV4-1	TRBJ1-3
CASTETGWNTEAFF	TRBV9	TRBJ1-1
CASSTYREGDQPQHF	TRBV19	TRBJ1-5
CASSARLAGGFETQYF	TRBV11-3	TRBJ2-5
CASSPPGQGFTYEQYF	TRBV5-1	TRBJ2-7
CASSMYRLRETQYF	TRBV19	TRBJ2-5
CASRQGAILYGYTF	TRBV6-5	TRBJ1-2
CASSRDRGGYTF	TRBV7-9	TRBJ1-2
CASSPQTAGTGELFF	TRBV18	TRBJ2-2
CASSKQGKYQHF	TRBV11-2	TRBJ1-5
CASSVGAEPQPQHF	TRBV9	TRBJ1-5
CASSSMTGGDDAFF	TRBV5-1	TRBJ1-1